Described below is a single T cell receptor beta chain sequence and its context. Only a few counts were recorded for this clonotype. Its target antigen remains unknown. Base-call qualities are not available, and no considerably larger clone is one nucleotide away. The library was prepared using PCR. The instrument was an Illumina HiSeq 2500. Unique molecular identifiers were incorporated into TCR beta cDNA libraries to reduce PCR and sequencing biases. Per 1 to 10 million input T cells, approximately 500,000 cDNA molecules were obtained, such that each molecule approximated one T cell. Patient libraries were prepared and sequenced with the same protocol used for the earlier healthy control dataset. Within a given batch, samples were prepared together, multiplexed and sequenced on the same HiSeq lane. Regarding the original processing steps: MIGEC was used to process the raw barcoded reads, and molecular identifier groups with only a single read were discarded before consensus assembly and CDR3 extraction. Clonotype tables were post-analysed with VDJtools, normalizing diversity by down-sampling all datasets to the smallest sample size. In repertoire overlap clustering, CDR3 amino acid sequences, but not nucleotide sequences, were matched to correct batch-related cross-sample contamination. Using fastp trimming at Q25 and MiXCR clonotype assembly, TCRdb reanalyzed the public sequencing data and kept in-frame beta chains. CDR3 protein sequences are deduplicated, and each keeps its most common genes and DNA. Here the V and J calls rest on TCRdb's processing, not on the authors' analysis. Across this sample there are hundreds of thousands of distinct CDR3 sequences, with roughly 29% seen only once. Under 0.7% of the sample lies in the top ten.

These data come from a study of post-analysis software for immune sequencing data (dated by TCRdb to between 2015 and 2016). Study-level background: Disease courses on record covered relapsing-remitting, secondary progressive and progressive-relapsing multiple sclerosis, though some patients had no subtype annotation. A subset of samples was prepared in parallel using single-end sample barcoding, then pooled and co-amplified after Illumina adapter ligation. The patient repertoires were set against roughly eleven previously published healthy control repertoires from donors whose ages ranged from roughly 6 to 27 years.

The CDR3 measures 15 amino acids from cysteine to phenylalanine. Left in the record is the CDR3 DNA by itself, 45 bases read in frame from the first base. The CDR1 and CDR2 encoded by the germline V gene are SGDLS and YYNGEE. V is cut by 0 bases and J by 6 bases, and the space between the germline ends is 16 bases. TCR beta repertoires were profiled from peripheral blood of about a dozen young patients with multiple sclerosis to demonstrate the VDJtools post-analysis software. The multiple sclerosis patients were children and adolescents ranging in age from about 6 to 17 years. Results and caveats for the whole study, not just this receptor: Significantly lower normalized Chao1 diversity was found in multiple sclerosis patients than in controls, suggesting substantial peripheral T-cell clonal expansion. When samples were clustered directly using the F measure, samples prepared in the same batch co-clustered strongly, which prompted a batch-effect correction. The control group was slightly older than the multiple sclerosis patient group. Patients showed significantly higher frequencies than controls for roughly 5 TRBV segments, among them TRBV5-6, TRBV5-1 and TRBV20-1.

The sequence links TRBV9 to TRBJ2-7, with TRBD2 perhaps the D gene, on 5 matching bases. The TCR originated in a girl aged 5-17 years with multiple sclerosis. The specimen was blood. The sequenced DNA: TGTGCCAGCAGCGTAGAGGCTAGCTCAGCCTCCGAGCAGTACTTC. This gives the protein CASSVEASSASEQYF.